These 19 T cell receptor beta chains share one sample of origin, sequenced in a study of cytomegalovirus exposure and HLA in healthy donors. PCR employed 60 Vbeta and 13 Jbeta primers. Assay used: immunoSEQ multiplex PCR; TCRdb lists only in-frame clones, some missing. The sample lists hundreds of thousands of clones; 70% to 85% were seen once. Sample: PBMCs. Source of these receptors: a woman aged 55-70 years in good health and CMV-seropositive.

The V call is TRBV21-1, the J call TRBJ1-3; the table's D call, TRBD1, was not checked against the DNA. TRBV21-1 is reported as a pseudogene. The CDR3 covers 18 residues. Written as DNA, the CDR3 is TGTGCCAGCAGCCTGGTGGCCGGGACAGAAATCTCTGGAAACACCATATATTTT. Residues: CASSLVAGTEISGNTIYF.

This clone was detected only a few times. This chain uses TRBV18 with TRBJ2-3, with D possibly TRBD2 on 5 matching bases. V lost 3 bases, J lost 6 bases, and 16 bases lay in between. The CDR3 is 15 residues long. Germline V gene sequence: CDR1 KGHSH, CDR2 LQKENI. The CDR3 DNA reads TGTGCCAGCTCACCCTCCCAGACTATGGCGGATACGCAGTATTTT. Translation: CASSPSQTMADTQYF.

The chain employs TRBV2 and TRBJ1-2; 8 positions match TRBD1. Germline trimming cut 2 bases from V and 8 bases from J; bases unmatched to any gene: 10. The CDR3 totals 15 residues. From germline, CDR1 is SNHLY and CDR2 FYNNEI. In DNA form, the CDR3 reads TGTGCCAGCAGTGAATTCCCAGGGGGCCAGAGCGGCTACACCTTC. Amino acid sequence: CASSEFPGGQSGYTF.

The chain combines TRBV5-5 with TRBJ1-5; perhaps TRBD1 as D (6 bases). The CDR3 runs to 15 residues. Germline CDR1 is SGHKS and CDR2 is YYEKEE (reference sequence). Trimming stripped 4 bases from V and 9 bases from J, with 20 bases between. The CDR3 DNA follows: TGTGCCAGCAGCCCAGGGGCCTCAGAGTTTTGGCCCCAGCATTTT. This codes for CASSPGASEFWPQHF.

The J gene is TRBJ1-2, the V gene TRBV6-6, with D unresolved. The CDR3 contains 13 residues. The V end lost 5 bases, the J end lost 4 bases, and 11 bases lay between the germline ends. Germline V gene data show CDR1 as MNHNY and CDR2 as SVGAGI (reference sequence). The CDR3 nucleotides are TGTGCCAGCAGTCCTTCGACACGCTATGGCTACACCTTC. Translating gives CASSPSTRYGYTF.

This clone was detected only a few times. The chain recombines TRBV29-1 with TRBJ2-3, with TRBD2 matching 9 bases. Germline-derived CDR1 and CDR2 are SQVTM and ANQGSEA. The CDR3 has 15 amino acids. The V and J ends lost 2 bases and 4 bases, in that order; junction bases with no gene match: 7. Here the CDR3 reads CSVEPRAGGADTQYF. The CDR3 nucleotides read TGCAGCGTTGAACCTCGAGCGGGAGGAGCAGATACGCAGTATTTT.

The J gene is TRBJ2-2, the V gene TRBV6-5; D possibly corresponds to TRBD2 (6 bases). The CDR3 consists of 15 residues. Trimming left V 7 bases short and J 5 bases short, with 17 bases between. CDR1 is MNHEY and CDR2 is SVGAGI in the germline V gene. The CDR3 coding sequence is TGTGCCAGCACTCACGGACGGGCGGGAACCGGGGAGCTGTTTTTT. This sequence encodes CASTHGRAGTGELFF.

The V call is TRBV23-1, the J call TRBJ2-3, with D unresolved. TRBV23-1 is reported as an ORF; its role is uncertain. The CDR3 loop spans 15 amino acids. The V end lost 0 bases, the J end lost 2 bases, and 9 bases lay between the germline ends. The CDR3 nucleotides are TGCGCCAGCAGTCAATCGTCACTTTTCACAGATACGCAGTATTTT. Its protein is CASSQSSLFTDTQYF.

The chain's CDR3 is CASSQQALTMYGYTF. CDR3 nucleotides: TGTGCCAGCAGCCAACAGGCACTCACAATGTATGGCTACACCTTC. This chain connects TRBV2 to TRBJ1-2, with a weak D call TRBD1 (5 bases). Trimming left V 6 bases short and J 5 bases short, with 19 bases between. This CDR3 spans 15 amino acids. In germline, CDR1 is SNHLY, CDR2 FYNNEI.

This clone was seen once. The chain uses TRBV7-8 and TRBJ2-2, with TRBD1 matching 8 bases. This CDR3 has 14 amino acids. Germline V gene data show CDR1 as SGHVS and CDR2 as FQNEAQ. The junction had 5 bases not matched to a gene; V was cut back by 5 bases and J by 6 bases. The CDR3 nucleotides are TGTGCCAGCAGCCGCGACAGGGGAGCCGGGGAGCTGTTTTTT. This encodes CASSRDRGAGELFF.

This clone came up a few times. V gene TRBV7-6 combines with J gene TRBJ1-1; no firm D call. Germline values: CDR1 SGHVS, CDR2 FNYEAQ. The germline V and J ends were trimmed by 5 bases and 6 bases, with 13 bases remaining between them. The CDR3 has 13 amino acids. CDR3 sequence reads: CASSPGGVAEAFF. DNA of the CDR3: TGTGCCAGCAGCCCTGGCGGGGTCGCTGAAGCTTTCTTT.

V gene TRBV7-6 combines with J gene TRBJ2-1, with 7 bases identical to TRBD2. The CDR3 has 13 amino acids. V dropped 7 bases and J dropped 9; count of bases not matched to a gene: 9. Germline lookup yields CDR1 SGHVS and CDR2 FNYEAQ. The chain's CDR3 is CASNALGEGEQFF. As DNA, the CDR3 is TGTGCCAGCAACGCCCTAGGGGAGGGTGAGCAGTTCTTC.

The rearrangement links TRBV6-1 to TRBJ1-1; TRBD1 agrees at 9 bases. After removal of 10 bases from V and 4 bases from J, the junction contained 7 bases not matched to a gene. The CDR3 extends over 13 amino acids. Germline CDR1 and CDR2: MNHNS and SASEGT. The CDR3 region has the DNA TGTGCCACCAGGGACAGGGCGGGCACTGAAGCTTTCTTT. Its protein is CATRDRAGTEAFF.

V gene TRBV18 combines with J gene TRBJ2-1, with D uncertain. Germline CDR1 reads KGHSH; CDR2 reads LQKENI. Trimming pared 3 bases from V and 4 bases from J, leaving 4 bases between. This CDR3 contains 12 residues. DNA of the CDR3: TGTGCCAGCTCACCTTCTTACAATGAGCAGTTCTTC. Translation: CASSPSYNEQFF.

There are a few counts of this clone. V is TRBV9 and J is TRBJ2-7; the match to TRBD2 covers 13 bases. V was clipped by 3 bases and J by 9 bases; unmatched bases: 6. Germline CDR1 reads SGDLS; CDR2 reads YYNGEE. The CDR3 covers 14 residues. The CDR3 nucleotides are TGTGCCAGCAGCGCAGGGACTAGCGGGAATCTGCAGTACTTC. Protein sequence: CASSAGTSGNLQYF.

The chain recombines TRBV7-9 with TRBJ1-2; 9 bases fit TRBD1. The germline CDR1 and CDR2 sequences are SEHNR and FQNEAQ (reference sequence). CDR3 length equals 14 residues. Germline trimming cut 7 bases from V and 1 base from J; bases unmatched to any gene: 4. In nucleotides, the CDR3 is TGTGCCAGCACCCTGGGACAGGGTAACTATGGCTACACCTTC. Its protein product is CASTLGQGNYGYTF. Supplemented by reference TRBV7-9 and TRBJ1-2, the full variable domain reads DTGVSQNPRHKITKRGQNVTFRCDPISEHNRLYWYRQTLGQGPEFLTYFQNEAQLEKSRLLSDRFSAERPKGSFSTLEIQRTEQGDSAMYLCASTLGQGNYGYTFGSGTRLTVV.

V gene TRBV7-9 combines with J gene TRBJ1-5, with TRBD1 identical over 7 bases. The V gene end was trimmed by 5 bases and the J gene end by 0 bases; junction bases not matched to a gene: 13. Germline assignment: CDR1 SEHNR and CDR2 FQNEAQ (reference sequence). The CDR3 sequence is 18 residues long. CDR3 coding DNA: TGTGCCAGCAGCACGAGTGTCGGGACAGCTAATAGCAATCAGCCCCAGCATTTT. Translated, it gives CASSTSVGTANSNQPQHF. Supplemented by reference TRBV7-9 and TRBJ1-5, the full variable domain reads DTGVSQNPRHKITKRGQNVTFRCDPISEHNRLYWYRQTLGQGPEFLTYFQNEAQLEKSRLLSDRFSAERPKGSFSTLEIQRTEQGDSAMYLCASSTSVGTANSNQPQHFGDGTRLSIL.

Notes on this clone: The identical CDR3 is also encoded by other nucleotide sequences in the sample. The chain has TRBV12-5 and TRBJ2-3, with TRBD1 matching over 9 bases. The CDR3 spans 14 residues. Germline CDR1 LGHNT, CDR2 FRNRAP. V shed 6 bases, J shed 4 bases, and the junction held 5 bases outside the gene matches. CDR3 loop: CASGPGQGADTQYF. The CDR3 coding sequence is TGTGCTAGTGGACCGGGACAGGGAGCAGATACGCAGTATTTT.

This clone was recorded once. The chain employs TRBV25-1 and TRBJ2-1, with TRBD1 as a possible D gene (6 bases). This CDR3 is 15 amino acids long. Germline values: CDR1 MGHDK, CDR2 SYGVNS. Trimming removed 3 bases at V and 0 bases at J, with 9 bases between. CDR3 region: CASSEQGSSYNEQFF. The CDR3 region has the DNA TGTGCCAGCAGTGAGCAGGGGAGCTCCTACAATGAGCAGTTCTTC.